The 5 T cell receptor beta chains presented below share a single source sample, sequenced in a study of human T cells and chemical hapten exposure. Stated time point: pre-sensitization, week 0. Indicated treatment: therapeutic diphenylcyclopropenone sensitization with weekly scalp DPC. MiXCR, run by TCRdb on the RACE reads, gives a single entry per CDR3 protein. The table lists some 84,000 distinct CDR3 sequences, around 7.9% of them singletons. The source was whole blood, collected in connection with sensitization to the hapten diphenylcyclopropenone (DPC). The receptors were gathered from a middle-aged man with alopecia areata. Some clones in this sample may be carry-over from other donors' samples.

This clonotype was seen at least ten times. The chain has TRBV11-2 and TRBJ2-3, with D maybe TRBD1 (6 bases). Germline V CDR1 and CDR2: SGHAT, FQNNGV. The CDR3 contains 14 residues. The V end was cut by 3 bases, the J end by 0 bases, with 7 bases between. CDR3 sequence: CASSFGTSTDTQYF. Written as DNA, the CDR3 is TGTGCCAGCAGCTTTGGGACAAGCACAGATACGCAGTATTTT.

The rearrangement joins TRBV5-4 to TRBJ1-1; 7 positions match TRBD1. Germline V gene sequence: CDR1 SGHNT, CDR2 YYREEE (reference sequence). CDR3 size: 16 residues. The V gene end was trimmed by 7 bases and the J gene end by 0 bases; junction bases not matched to a gene: 12. CDR3 sequence reads: CASLGGSGQMNTEAFF. Here the CDR3 DNA reads TGTGCCAGCTTAGGGGGATCGGGACAGATGAACACTGAAGCTTTCTTT.

This clonotype was picked up many times. The chain combines TRBV6-5 with TRBJ1-1; 9 bases line up with TRBD1. The V segment lost 2 bases and the J segment 3 bases; nucleotides outside the gene matches: 4. This CDR3 has 15 residues. Germline assignment: CDR1 MNHEY and CDR2 SVGAGI. DNA of the CDR3: TGTGCCAGCAGTTACCTGGGACAGGGAGACACTGAAGCTTTCTTT. Its translation is CASSYLGQGDTEAFF.

The chain carries TRBV6-2 or TRBV6-3 and TRBJ2-1; 11 positions agree with TRBD2. The CDR3 is made up of 15 amino acids. Germline CDR1 reads MNHEY; CDR2 reads SVGEGT. V lost 6 bases, J lost 7 bases, and 8 bases stayed unmatched. This chain's CDR3 is CASSLPRLAGNEQFF. The CDR3 DNA reads as TGTGCCAGCAGCTTACCCAGACTAGCGGGGAATGAGCAGTTCTTC.

This clonotype was found a few times. The rearrangement links TRBV13 to TRBJ2-2; D call uncertain. This CDR3 comprises 15 residues. Germline V CDR1 and CDR2: PRHDT, FYEKMQ (reference sequence). Trimming took off 2 bases at V and 1 base at J, with 8 bases between the two ends. CDR3 nucleotides: TGTGCCAGCAGCTTAACGGTCCGGAACACCGGGGAGCTGTTTTTT. As protein: CASSLTVRNTGELFF.